The 20 T cell receptor beta chains listed next were all sequenced from one sample in a study of T cell repertoires in cytomegalovirus infection. In TCRdb, the reads were re-called with MiXCR into one record per CDR3 protein. The table lists roughly 630,000 distinct CDR3 sequences, roughly 26% of them singletons. The sequenced sample was CD8+ T cells from PBMCs. The receptors stem from a human donor in good health (CMV status not recorded). Some clones in this sample may be carry-over from other donors' samples.

This clonotype has at least ten counts. The J gene is TRBJ1-1, the V gene TRBV7-2, with D unresolved. Trimming left V 1 base short and J 0 bases short, with 9 bases between. The length of the CDR3 is 15 residues. The germline V gene encodes CDR1 SGHTA and CDR2 FQGNSA. The CDR3 region is CASSLGVFMNTEAFF. Here the CDR3 DNA reads TGTGCCAGCAGCTTAGGGGTCTTCATGAACACTGAAGCTTTCTTT.

To note about this clonotype: One junction end does not reproduce the germline sequence, and a read error may be involved. J is TRBJ2-1 and V is TRBV5-3; D is unclear. TRBV5-3 is an ORF, with its function uncertain. This CDR3 spans 13 amino acids. CDR3 nucleotides: TGTACCAGCATCATCGACCGCGCCAATGAGCAGTTCTTC. This sequence encodes CTSIIDRANEQFF.

This clonotype was seen more than once but under ten times. The chain recombines TRBV6-6 with TRBJ2-3, with TRBD1 matching 8 bases. The CDR3 is made up of 15 amino acids. V was clipped by 4 bases and J by 4 bases; unmatched bases: 7. CDR1 MNHNY and CDR2 SVGAGI come from the germline V gene (reference sequence). In DNA form, the CDR3 reads TGTGCCAGCAGTTGGCCAGGGGGCGCATCAGATACGCAGTATTTT. It encodes CASSWPGGASDTQYF.

This clonotype was seen many times. The gene calls are TRBV7-6 and TRBJ2-1, with 15 bases matching TRBD2. The CDR3 contains 15 residues. Germline V gene data show CDR1 as SGHVS and CDR2 as FNYEAQ. V was clipped by 6 bases and J by 15 bases; unmatched bases: 12. CDR3 coding DNA: TGTGCCAGCAGTTCGAACTCCGGGACTAGCGGGGGGCGGTTCTTC. Its translation: CASSSNSGTSGGRFF.

The chain carries TRBV11-3 and TRBJ2-7; a weak D match, TRBD1 (5 bases). Trimming cost V 3 bases and J 3 bases, with 9 bases left between them. Germline values: CDR1 SGHNT, CDR2 YENEEA. This CDR3 region has 13 residues. In DNA form, the CDR3 reads TGTGCCAGCAGCTTCCGACAGAACTACGAGCAGTACTTC. It codes for CASSFRQNYEQYF.

This clonotype was counted ten times or more. The chain uses TRBV7-6 and TRBJ2-5; 7 nucleotides align to TRBD2. CDR1 SGHVS and CDR2 FNYEAQ come from the germline V gene. The CDR3 totals 14 residues. The V segment lost 5 bases and the J segment 5 bases; nucleotides outside the gene matches: 8. Written as DNA, the CDR3 is TGTGCCAGCAGCGTCGGACTAGTGGGGGAGACCCAGTACTTC. Its protein product is CASSVGLVGETQYF. Full variable domain (missing parts from reference TRBV7-6 and TRBJ2-5): GAGVSQSPRYKVTKRGQDVALRCDPISGHVSLYWYRQALGQGPEFLTYFNYEAQQDKSGLPNDRFSAERPEGSISTLTIQRTEQRDSAMYRCASSVGLVGETQYFGPGTRLLVL.

This clonotype was seen only a few times. V and J are TRBV20-1 and TRBJ1-4; maybe TRBD1 (5 bases). This CDR3 spans 18 amino acids. V was shortened by 1 base and J by 2 bases, with 20 bases between the two germline ends. Germline-derived CDR1 and CDR2 are DFQATT and SNEGSKA (reference sequence). CDR3 sequence reads: CSARAPLRGYSTNEKLFF. CDR3 in DNA: TGCAGTGCTAGAGCCCCTCTCCGGGGGTACTCGACTAATGAAAAACTGTTTTTT.

This clonotype occurred a few times. The V call is TRBV4-2, the J call TRBJ1-5; D perhaps matches TRBD1 (6 bases). With 0 bases removed from V and 5 bases from J, the gap between germline ends came to 8 bases. Germline loops: CDR1 LGHNA, CDR2 YNFKEQ. The CDR3 has 14 residues. The CDR3 reads CASSQEGAYQPQHF. The CDR3 nucleotides read TGTGCCAGCAGCCAAGAGGGGGCATATCAGCCCCAGCATTTT.

The chain couples TRBV19 to TRBJ1-1, with 8 bases aligning to TRBD1. This CDR3 contains 13 residues. CDR1 is LNHDA, CDR2 SQIVND, per germline (reference sequence). J gave up 1 base and V 9 bases, and 4 bases lay outside the gene matches. CDR3 sequence reads: CASLGQANTEAFF. DNA of the CDR3: TGTGCCAGCCTGGGACAGGCGAACACTGAAGCTTTCTTT. The full variable domain, completed using reference TRBV19 and TRBJ1-1, is DGGITQSPKYLFRKEGQNVTLSCEQNLNHDAMYWYRQDPGQGLRLIYYSQIVNDFQKGDIAEGYSVSREKKESFPLTVTSAQKNPTAFYLCASLGQANTEAFFGQGTRLTVV.

The rearrangement joins TRBV27 to TRBJ1-4; 7 bases agree with TRBD1. The V gene's germline CDR1 is MNHEY and CDR2 SMNVEV (reference sequence). The CDR3 sequence is 15 residues long. With V trimmed by 5 bases and J by 2 bases, 5 bases remained unmatched. CDR3 in amino acids: CASSASGGTNEKLFF. The CDR3, as DNA: TGTGCCAGCAGTGCCTCAGGGGGGACTAATGAAAAACTGTTTTTT. The whole variable domain, remainder taken from reference TRBV27 and TRBJ1-4, is EAQVTQNPRYLITVTGKKLTVTCSQNMNHEYMSWYRQDPGLGLRQIYYSMNVEVTDKGDVPEGYKVSRKEKRNFPLILESPSPNQTSLYFCASSASGGTNEKLFFGSGTQLSVL.

The V and J genes are TRBV29-1 and TRBJ1-2; D uncertain. Germline V CDR1 and CDR2: SQVTM, ANQGSEA. V lost 4 bases to trimming and J lost 7 bases, with 13 bases between them. This CDR3 region has 12 residues. Here the CDR3 DNA reads TGCAGCGTTGTTTCCCTGCATCCTGGCTACACCTTC. As protein: CSVVSLHPGYTF.

This clonotype has only a few counts. V gene TRBV6-4 combines with J gene TRBJ1-5; 7 bases are shared with TRBD1. Trimming at V came to 5 bases and at J to 6 bases, leaving 10 bases not matched to a gene. This CDR3 comprises 15 residues. CDR1 and CDR2 from the germline V gene are MRHNA and SNTAGT. The CDR3 DNA follows: TGTGCCAGCAGTCCCGGACAGGCTGTTTTTCAGCCCCAGCATTTT. The encoded protein is CASSPGQAVFQPQHF.

The gene calls are TRBV6-2 or TRBV6-3 and TRBJ1-1, with D unresolved. Germline-derived CDR1 and CDR2 are MNHEY and SVGEGT. V lost 1 base, J lost 1 base, and 10 bases lay in between. The CDR3 is 15 amino acids. CDR3 nucleotides: TGTGCCAGCAGTTACTTGCTGGGGAAGAACACTGAAGCTTTCTTT. Translated: CASSYLLGKNTEAFF.

The table lists this clonotype with many counts. The genes are TRBV28 and TRBJ2-2, with no clear D. CDR1 is MDHEN and CDR2 is SYDVKM in the germline V gene. V dropped 3 bases and J dropped 1 base, with 6 bases sitting between them. CDR3 length: 14 amino acids. The DNA of the CDR3 is TGTGCCAGCAGTTTGCACGGGAACACCGGGGAGCTGTTTTTT. It encodes CASSLHGNTGELFF.

The V and J genes are TRBV4-2 and TRBJ2-1, with TRBD2 matching 7 bases. The J segment lost 0 bases and the V segment lost 0 bases, leaving 11 bases of the junction unmatched. The CDR3 runs 19 residues. CDR1 and CDR2 (germline): LGHNA, YNFKEQ. The CDR3 loop reads CASSQDWGNSGSSYNEQFF. Here the CDR3 DNA reads TGTGCCAGCAGCCAAGATTGGGGGAATAGCGGGTCCTCCTACAATGAGCAGTTCTTC.

This clonotype turned up a few times. The chain is built from TRBV7-6 and TRBJ2-2; 8 bases line up with TRBD2. Germline assignment: CDR1 SGHVS and CDR2 FNYEAQ. The CDR3 runs 18 residues. Unmatched junction bases numbered 13, after V lost 4 bases and J lost 3 bases. DNA for the CDR3: TGTGCCAGCAGCTCGGGGGGGGCTAGCGATACTCACACCGGGGAGCTGTTTTTT. As protein: CASSSGGASDTHTGELFF.

This clonotype was detected only a few times. The rearrangement links TRBV2 to TRBJ1-1; D is uncertain. Trimming removed 7 bases from V and 0 bases from J, with 12 bases in between. Per the germline V gene, CDR1 is SNHLY and CDR2 is FYNNEI. There are 14 residues in the CDR3. CDR3 in amino acids: CASTLTGLNTEAFF. In DNA form, the CDR3 reads TGTGCCAGCACCCTGACGGGCCTGAACACTGAAGCTTTCTTT.

CDR3 sequence: CASSPSSGGLPSNEQFF. DNA of the CDR3: TGTGCCAGCAGCCCGTCTAGCGGGGGGCTCCCGAGCAATGAGCAGTTCTTC. V is TRBV5-6 and J is TRBJ2-1; 11 nucleotides agree with TRBD2. The CDR3 has 17 residues. V was clipped by 4 bases and J by 6 bases; unmatched bases: 12. Germline V gives CDR1 SGHDT, CDR2 YYEEEE.

To note about this clonotype: A much more abundant neighbour one base away suggests this may be a read error. The chain uses TRBV7-2 and TRBJ1-5; a weak D match, TRBD1 (5 bases). The germline V gene encodes CDR1 SGHTA and CDR2 FQGNSA. This CDR3 is built from 15 residues. CDR3 loop: CASSPTGARYQSQHF. CDR3 DNA sequence: TGTGCCAGCAGCCCCACAGGAGCTAGGTATCAGTCCCAGCATTTT.

This clonotype appeared many times. J is TRBJ1-1 and V is TRBV7-2; unclear D gene. CDR1 is SGHTA, CDR2 FQGNSA, per germline. The CDR3 has 14 amino acids. The germline V and J ends were trimmed by 7 bases and 5 bases, with 17 bases remaining between them. The CDR3 region has the DNA TGTGCCAGCACCCGAGAAGGGATACGGACTGAAGCTTTCTTT. Translation gives CASTREGIRTEAFF.